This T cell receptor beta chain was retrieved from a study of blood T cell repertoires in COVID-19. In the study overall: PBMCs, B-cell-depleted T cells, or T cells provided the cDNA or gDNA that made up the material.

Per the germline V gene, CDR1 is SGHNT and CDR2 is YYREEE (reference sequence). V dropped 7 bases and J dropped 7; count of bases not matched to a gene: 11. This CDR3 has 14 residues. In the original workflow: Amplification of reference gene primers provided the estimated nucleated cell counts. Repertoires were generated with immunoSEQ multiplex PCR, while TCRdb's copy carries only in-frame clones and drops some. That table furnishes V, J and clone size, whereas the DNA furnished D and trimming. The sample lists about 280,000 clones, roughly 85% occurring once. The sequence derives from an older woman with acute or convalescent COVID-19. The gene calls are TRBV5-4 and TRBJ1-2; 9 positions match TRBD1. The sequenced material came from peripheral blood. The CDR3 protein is CASHTDRGLSGYTF. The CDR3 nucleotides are TGTGCCAGCCATACGGACAGGGGACTCTCTGGCTACACCTTC.